This entry features one TCR beta chain sequence. Its antigen is unknown. This sample is drawn from a study of response to subunit inactivated influenza vaccine. Study results and limitations: Authors proposed each seasonal influenza vaccination draws in few new T cells.

Trimming pared 3 bases from V and 2 bases from J, leaving 11 bases between. The CDR3 length is 15 residues. The V gene's germline CDR1 is MDHEN and CDR2 SYDVKM. In TCRdb, the RT-PCR reads were re-called with MiXCR into one record per CDR3 protein. The sample shows hundreds of thousands of distinct CDR3 sequences, around 11% of them seen only once. The same sample was also studied in work on T cells expressing NK-cell markers. As that study records: A 5'RACE template switching approach incorporating UMIs was used to make TCR beta cDNA.

The sample in question was PBMCs from blood, obtained on the day of vaccination. The chain has TRBV28 and TRBJ1-5; D perhaps matches TRBD1 (6 bases). This clonotype was sampled from a man in his fifties who received an inactivated influenza vaccine. In nucleotides, the CDR3 is TGTGCCAGCAGTTTTGGGGGCAGTGGCAATCAGCCCCAGCATTTT. Translated: CASSFGGSGNQPQHF.